This T cell receptor (beta chain) derives from a study of molecular identifiers for immune sequencing clone quantification. Study information: Four of five RNA aliquots from roughly 21,000 or 96,000 naive CD8 T cells were sequenced. Broader study findings: It was shown that clones above 20 RNA copies held over 98% of effector molecules, but under 1% in naive cells.

Remarks on this clonotype: What it binds is unknown. This may arise from a read error, as a much more abundant clone is one base away.

The trim removed 10 bases at V and 3 bases at J, leaving 10 bases unmatched. This CDR3 is 14 amino acids long. Germline assignment: CDR1 MDHEN and CDR2 SYDVKM. Preparation methods for the bulk TCR libraries were those previously described, with listed TCR primers. TCRdb reprocessed the PCR reads with MiXCR, giving one entry per CDR3 protein. The data show around 89,000 distinct CDR3 sequences, around a fifth seen once. What was sequenced was naive CD8+ T cells from blood, with Jurkat cell RNA spiked in. Subset indicated: FACS-sorted CD8+CD4-CCR7+CD45RA+ naive T cells. This TCR came from a human donor in good health. Some libraries in this study had Jurkat cell RNA spiked in. This chain connects TRBV28 to TRBJ2-3; 7 nucleotides agree with TRBD1. The CDR3 sequence: CAIKTGLLTDTQYF. The CDR3 coding sequence is TGTGCCATCAAGACAGGGCTGTTAACAGATACGCAGTATTTT.